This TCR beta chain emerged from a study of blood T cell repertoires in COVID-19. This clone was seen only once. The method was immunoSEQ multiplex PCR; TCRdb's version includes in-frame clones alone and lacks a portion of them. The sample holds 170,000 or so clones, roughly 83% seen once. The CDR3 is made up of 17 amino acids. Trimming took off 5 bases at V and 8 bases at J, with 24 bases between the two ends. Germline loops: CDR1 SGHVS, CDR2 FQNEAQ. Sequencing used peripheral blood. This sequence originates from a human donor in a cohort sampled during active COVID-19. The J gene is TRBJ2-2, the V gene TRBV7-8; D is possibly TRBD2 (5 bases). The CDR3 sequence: CASSPQIRNIALGELFF. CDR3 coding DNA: TGTGCCAGCAGCCCCCAAATCCGTAATATAGCGTTGGGGGAGCTGTTTTTT.